The source of this T cell receptor beta chain is a study of blood T cell repertoires in COVID-19. Turning to the study itself: Both acute and convalescent COVID-19 samples were obtained from the United States, Italy and Spain. PBMCs, B-cell-depleted T cells, or T cells were the source of the cDNA or gDNA that made up the material.

Original methodology: Amplification of reference gene primers provided the estimated nucleated cell counts. Clones were read by immunoSEQ multiplex PCR, and TCRdb kept only the in-frame ones, dropping some. For V, J and clone size, that table is used; D and trimming come from the DNA. The sample yields under 250,000 clones, roughly 94% seen once. The sample was peripheral blood. The TCR was taken from a man in his thirties or forties with acute or convalescent COVID-19.

In DNA, the CDR3 is TGTGCCAGCAGCTCAAGGACAGGGAACCCCTACGAGCAGTACTTC. Translation: CASSSRTGNPYEQYF. This rearrangement joins TRBV5-6 to TRBJ2-7; TRBD1 aligns across 8 bases. The germline V gene has CDR1 SGHDT and CDR2 YYEEEE. The V and J ends lost 3 bases and 2 bases, in that order; junction bases with no gene match: 7. The CDR3 covers 15 residues.